The 8 T cell receptor gamma chains given below trace back to one sample, sequenced in a study of Vδ1+ human thymocytes. General study findings and limits: Thymic TRG and TRD repertoires appeared highly polyclonal.

For these receptors, no antigen is known. Extracted RNA was reverse transcribed into cDNA. Multiplex PCR used pooled V-gene forward primers and a constant-region reverse primer to amplify CDR3s. TCRdb reran clone calling via CATT on the multiplex PCR reads. The repertoire consists of about 23,000 gamma-chain clones, with roughly 15% occurring once and the leading ten covering over 1.5%. Specimen: Vdelta1+ gamma-delta thymocytes from the thymus. Subset here: FACS-sorted CD3+ TCRalphabeta- TCRVdelta1+ TCRVdelta2- thymocytes. The receptors were gathered from a child younger than two who had congenital heart surgery.

About this clone: This sample also contains other DNA sequences that code for the same CDR3. This sequence joins TRGV2 and TRGJ1 or TRGJ2. The germline V gene has CDR1 EGSNGY and CDR2 YDSYNSKV. Losses at the gene ends were 0 bases for V and 7 bases for J; bases not matched to a gene: 6. There are 13 residues in the CDR3. CDR3 bases: TGTGCCACCTGGGACGGGCCTCGGTATAAGAAACTCTTT. Translation gives CATWDGPRYKKLF.

This sequence joins TRGV9 and TRGJP1. Germline V gene data show CDR1 as GITISATS and CDR2 as ISYDGTV (reference sequence). Losses at the gene ends were 1 base for V and 0 bases for J; bases not matched to a gene: 8. The CDR3 spans 17 residues. Here the CDR3 reads CALWEVIPYTTGWFKIF. The CDR3 region has the DNA TGTGCCTTGTGGGAGGTCATTCCTTATACCACTGGTTGGTTCAAGATATTT.

This clone was seen a few times. The chain employs TRGV8 and TRGJP1. The germline gives CDR1 VENAVY, CDR2 YDSYNSRV. The CDR3 extends over 11 amino acids. V was clipped by 6 bases and J by 7 bases; unmatched bases: 2. The CDR3: CATWHGWFKIF. CDR3 DNA: TGTGCCACCTGGCATGGTTGGTTCAAGATATTT.

This clone was counted a few times. The chain is built from TRGV8 and TRGJ1 or TRGJ2. The CDR3 is 14 residues long. The V and J ends lost 1 base and 6 bases, in that order; junction bases with no gene match: 9. CDR1 is VENAVY and CDR2 is YDSYNSRV in the germline V gene. DNA of the CDR3: TGTGCCACCTGGGATAGCCGTCTTTCTTATAAGAAACTCTTT. Its translation: CATWDSRLSYKKLF.

A few counts support this clone. Germline and junction disagree at one end, which may indicate a read error. The chain combines TRGV9 with TRGJP2. Germline CDR1 GITISATS, CDR2 ISYDGTV (reference sequence). The CDR3 is made up of 18 amino acids. The CDR3 nucleotides are TGTGCCTTGTGGGAGGTGCGGGGAATTCATAGTAGTGGTTGGATCAAGACGTTT. Its translation: CALWEVRGIHSSGWIKTF.

This clone was detected a few times. The rearrangement joins TRGV8 to TRGJ1 or TRGJ2. This CDR3 is built from 15 residues. Germline V gene lookup returns CDR1 VENAVY and CDR2 YDSYNSRV. J was trimmed by 0 bases and V by 0 bases; bases with no gene match: 5. The CDR3 protein is CATWDRPQNYYKKLF. The CDR3 coding sequence is TGTGCCACCTGGGATAGGCCCCAGAATTATTATAAGAAACTCTTT.

The V and J genes are TRGV9 and TRGJ1 or TRGJ2. This CDR3 comprises 14 residues. The germline V gene encodes CDR1 GITISATS and CDR2 ISYDGTV (reference sequence). Germline trimming cut 4 bases from V and 0 bases from J; bases unmatched to any gene: 6. The DNA for the CDR3 is TGTGCCTTGTGGGACCGCCCGAATTATTATAAGAAACTCTTT. Encoded protein: CALWDRPNYYKKLF.

The chain combines TRGV3 with TRGJ1 or TRGJ2. J was trimmed by 1 base and V by 0 bases; bases with no gene match: 6. The CDR3 is 15 residues long. Germline assignment: CDR1 VTNTFY and CDR2 YDVSTARD (reference sequence). The CDR3 reads CATWDRPPNYYKKLF. CDR3 nucleotide sequence: TGTGCCACCTGGGACAGGCCCCCTAATTATTATAAGAAACTCTTT.